The 24 T cell receptor beta chains below come from one sample, sequenced in a study of blood T cell repertoires in COVID-19. Data came from immunoSEQ multiplex PCR; TCRdb stores just in-frame clones and leaves some out. The table shows about 380,000 clones, with around 87% occurring only once. Sequencing used PBMCs or T cells enriched from blood (not recorded which). The receptors were gathered from a man aged 30 to 39 who had recovered from COVID-19.

A note on this clone: The sample carries other DNA sequences with the same CDR3. The gene calls are TRBV6-2 or TRBV6-3 and TRBJ1-1; D not certain. Germline V CDR1 and CDR2: MNHEY, SVGEGT. The CDR3 is made up of 12 amino acids. The V gene lost 0 bases and the J gene lost 4 bases, with 3 bases spanning the gap. CDR3 in amino acids: CASSYSSTEAFF. The CDR3 nucleotides read TGTGCCAGCAGTTACTCGAGCACTGAAGCTTTCTTT.

The chain carries TRBV10-2 and TRBJ2-3, with 8 bases lining up with TRBD2. Germline V CDR1 and CDR2: WSHSY, SAAADI. This CDR3 is built from 15 residues. V lost 6 bases, J lost 3 bases, and 8 bases stayed unmatched. CDR3 nucleotides: TGCGCCAGCAGCGGACTAGCCATGAGAACAGATACGCAGTATTTT. Its protein is CASSGLAMRTDTQYF.

The gene calls are TRBV3-1 (or the pseudogene TRBV3-2) and TRBJ1-4; D is unresolved. CDR3 length: 14 amino acids. The germline V gene encodes CDR1 LGHDT and CDR2 YNNKEL (reference sequence). V gave up 2 bases and J gave up 8 bases, with 12 bases separating them. CDR3 in amino acids: CASSQPPVNEKLFF. The CDR3 DNA is TGTGCCAGCAGCCAACCCCCGGTGAACGAAAAACTGTTTTTT.

The chain uses TRBV30 and TRBJ2-1, with 8 bases lining up with TRBD2. The CDR3 sequence is 16 residues long. Trimming removed 8 bases from V and 1 base from J; junction bases left unmatched: 13. Germline V lookup: CDR1 GTSNPN, CDR2 SVGIG (reference sequence). The CDR3 region is CAGERGPLPSYNEQFF. The DNA of the CDR3 is TGTGCCGGTGAGCGGGGGCCGCTTCCTTCCTACAATGAGCAGTTCTTC. Together with reference TRBV30 and TRBJ2-1, the CDR3 gives the full variable domain: SQTIHQWPATLVQPVGSPLSLECTVEGTSNPNLYWYRQAAGRGLQLLFYSVGIGQISSEVPQNLSASRPQDRQFILSSKKLLLSDSGFYLCAGERGPLPSYNEQFFGPGTRLTVL.

The chain is built from TRBV5-6 and TRBJ1-5; D might be TRBD1 (6 bases). The CDR3 loop spans 15 amino acids. Looked up from germline, CDR1 is SGHDT and CDR2 is YYEEEE. Between the trimmed V and J ends, which lost 4 bases and 5 bases, there was a span of 16 bases. The CDR3: CASSATGLGDQPQHF. CDR3 nucleotides: TGTGCCAGCAGCGCAACAGGGTTGGGGGATCAGCCCCAGCATTTT.

The rearrangement links TRBV4-3 to TRBJ1-6; 8 bases align to TRBD1. Trimming removed 0 bases from V and 8 bases from J; junction bases left unmatched: 3. The CDR3 loop spans 15 amino acids. Germline CDR1 is LGHNA and CDR2 is YSLEER. CDR3 in DNA: TGCGCCAGCAGCCAAGACCAGGGGGCGGATTCACCCCTCCACTTT. Translated, it gives CASSQDQGADSPLHF.

This chain links TRBV2 with TRBJ2-1; D possibly corresponds to TRBD1 (5 bases). V shed 0 bases and J shed 3 bases, with 15 bases lying between them. The CDR3 runs 17 residues. Germline assignment: CDR1 SNHLY and CDR2 FYNNEI. The CDR3 protein is CASSEAYRRSNYNEQFF. The CDR3 coding sequence is TGTGCCAGCAGTGAAGCATACAGGCGATCAAACTACAATGAGCAGTTCTTC.

This chain joins TRBV12-5 and TRBJ2-1, with TRBD2 identical over 13 bases. Trimming took 1 base from V and 2 from J; bases not matched to a gene: 14. Germline loops: CDR1 LGHNT, CDR2 FRNRAP. The CDR3 covers 21 residues. CDR3 sequence (DNA): TGTGCTAGTGGTTTGGCCATAATCCCGGGACTAGCGGGACCGACCTACAATGAGCAGTTCTTC. It codes for CASGLAIIPGLAGPTYNEQFF.

The chain carries TRBV6-1 and TRBJ1-1; D not resolved. CDR3 length equals 13 residues. Germline values: CDR1 MNHNS, CDR2 SASEGT. The V end lost 1 base, the J end lost 6 bases, and 9 bases lay between the germline ends. The CDR3 region has the DNA TGTGCCAGCAGTGAAGTGGGGAGGGCTGAAGCTTTCTTT. This codes for CASSEVGRAEAFF.

The J gene is TRBJ2-7, the V gene TRBV27, with TRBD1 as a possible D gene (6 bases). The V gene lost 2 bases and the J gene lost 4 bases, with 9 bases spanning the gap. In germline, CDR1 is MNHEY, CDR2 SMNVEV (reference sequence). The CDR3 runs to 13 residues. CDR3 coding DNA: TGTGCCAGCAGTTTAGGGGGCTTATACGAGCAGTACTTC. The encoded protein is CASSLGGLYEQYF.

V and J are TRBV3-1 (or the pseudogene TRBV3-2) and TRBJ1-1; unclear D gene. CDR3 length equals 15 residues. Germline V gene lookup returns CDR1 LGHDT and CDR2 YNNKEL (reference sequence). With 4 bases removed from V and 1 base from J, the gap between germline ends came to 13 bases. The CDR3 nucleotides are TGTGCCAGCAGCCTAGTTCAATCGGGGAACACTGAAGCTTTCTTT. This translates into CASSLVQSGNTEAFF.

The CDR3 protein is CASSTGGHQPQHF. In nucleotides, the CDR3 is TGTGCCAGCAGTACAGGGGGCCATCAGCCCCAGCATTTT. The chain is built from TRBV25-1 and TRBJ1-5; TRBD1 matches at 9 bases. Trimming took 5 bases from V and 5 from J; bases not matched to a gene: 1. Germline V gene lookup returns CDR1 MGHDK and CDR2 SYGVNS. The CDR3 length is 13 residues.

The chain recombines TRBV7-2 with TRBJ1-6, with D perhaps matching TRBD1 (6 bases). Germline CDR1 reads SGHTA; CDR2 reads FQGNSA. The CDR3 loop spans 14 amino acids. The V end lost 5 bases, the J end lost 7 bases, and 12 bases lay between the germline ends. CDR3 protein: CASSQQGANSPLHF. CDR3 in DNA: TGTGCCAGCAGCCAACAGGGAGCGAATTCACCCCTCCACTTT.

V and J are TRBV4-2 and TRBJ2-7; D possibly corresponds to TRBD2 (6 bases). V lost 5 bases and J 6 bases, leaving 23 bases between the germline ends. Per the germline V gene, CDR1 is LGHNA and CDR2 is YNFKEQ. The CDR3 has 16 amino acids. The CDR3 region is CASSSHGMEGDSEQYF. The CDR3, as DNA: TGTGCCAGCAGCTCCCATGGGATGGAGGGCGATTCCGAGCAGTACTTC.

The CDR3 nucleotides read TGTGCCAGCAGCCAGGCGGGGAGCACTGAAGCTTTCTTT. As protein: CASSQAGSTEAFF. The rearrangement joins TRBV14 to TRBJ1-1, with no clear D. CDR3 size: 13 residues. Trimming stripped 3 bases from V and 4 bases from J, with 9 bases between. Germline CDR1 reads SGHDN; CDR2 reads FVKESK.

This sequence joins TRBV30 and TRBJ1-1, with TRBD1 as a possible D gene (5 bases). CDR1 is GTSNPN, CDR2 SVGIG, per germline (reference sequence). The CDR3 consists of 13 residues. The V end lost 3 bases, the J end lost 4 bases, and 12 bases lay between the germline ends. The CDR3 region is CAWRAQGVTEAFF. CDR3 nucleotides: TGTGCCTGGAGGGCCCAGGGTGTCACTGAAGCTTTCTTT.

The chain employs TRBV11-2 and TRBJ1-1, with D tentatively TRBD1 (6 bases). The ends were cut back, 1 base at V and 4 bases at J, with 10 bases in the middle. Germline V gene data show CDR1 as SGHAT and CDR2 as FQNNGV. The CDR3 sequence is 14 residues long. CDR3 sequence (DNA): TGTGCCAGCAGCTTAGCGCAGGGGAGCACTGAAGCTTTCTTT. The encoded protein is CASSLAQGSTEAFF.

The chain is built from TRBV18 and TRBJ1-4; 9 bases map to TRBD1. V lost 0 bases and J lost 4; bases outside the gene matches: 6. The CDR3 consists of 17 residues. Germline V gene sequence: CDR1 KGHSH, CDR2 LQKENI. The CDR3 is CASSPPGQGQFNEKLFF. The CDR3 coding sequence is TGTGCCAGCTCACCACCGGGACAGGGCCAATTTAATGAAAAACTGTTTTTT.

This chain links TRBV27 with TRBJ2-5; tentatively, D is TRBD1 (6 bases). Trimming left V 4 bases short and J 1 base short, with 10 bases between. CDR1 is MNHEY and CDR2 is SMNVEV in the germline V gene (reference sequence). The CDR3 consists of 14 residues. This chain's CDR3 is CASSWTAVQETQYF. In DNA form, the CDR3 reads TGTGCCAGCAGTTGGACAGCCGTCCAAGAGACCCAGTACTTC.

This chain links TRBV11-2 with TRBJ1-2, with 8 bases fitting TRBD1. In germline, CDR1 is SGHAT, CDR2 FQNNGV. The CDR3 length is 15 residues. The trim removed 2 bases at V and 3 bases at J, leaving 5 bases unmatched. CDR3 in DNA: TGTGCCAGCAGCTTATCACCGGGACAGGACTATGGCTACACCTTC. It encodes CASSLSPGQDYGYTF.

This clone was detected only once. The V gene is TRBV19, the J gene TRBJ1-5; D unclear. Per the germline V gene, CDR1 is LNHDA and CDR2 is SQIVND (reference sequence). Trimming stripped 6 bases from V and 6 bases from J, with 15 bases between. The CDR3 runs 14 residues. CDR3: CASRTHIGVQPQHF. The DNA of the CDR3 is TGTGCCAGTAGAACTCATATCGGGGTTCAGCCCCAGCATTTT.

This chain links TRBV6-5 with TRBJ2-7; unclear D gene. Trimming took 6 bases from V and 0 from J, leaving 12 bases between them. This CDR3 comprises 14 residues. Germline lookup yields CDR1 MNHEY and CDR2 SVGAGI. The CDR3 nucleotides read TGTGCCAGCAGCGACTCAAAGAGCTCCTACGAGCAGTACTTC. Protein sequence: CASSDSKSSYEQYF.

V and J are TRBV9 and TRBJ1-4, with a weak D call TRBD1 (5 bases). The V end was cut by 3 bases, the J end by 7 bases, with 19 bases between. The CDR3 runs 16 residues. Germline CDR1 SGDLS, CDR2 YYNGEE. Here the CDR3 DNA reads TGTGCCAGCAGCGCCGCGGGGGGAGGTGCAGTTGAAAAACTGTTTTTT. Residues: CASSAAGGGAVEKLFF.

This clone appeared a single time. The chain employs TRBV7-2 and TRBJ2-5; no definite D call. The CDR3 totals 13 residues. The germline V gene encodes CDR1 SGHTA and CDR2 FQGNSA. Trimming pared 3 bases from V and 6 bases from J, leaving 11 bases between. The CDR3 nucleotides read TGTGCCAGCAGCTTGAGTGCATCCAAGACCCAGTACTTC. Its protein is CASSLSASKTQYF.